These 26 T cell receptor beta chains originate from one sample sequenced in a study of T cell repertoires in cytomegalovirus infection. MiXCR, applied by TCRdb to the reads, yields one record per CDR3 protein. Of roughly 500,000 distinct CDR3 sequences in the sample, around a third were seen once. Their specific antigens are unknown. Sequenced here: cultured PBMCs, sampled from culture after CMV antigen stimulation. Receptors were obtained from a human donor in good health (CMV status not recorded). Some clones in this sample may be carry-over from other donors' samples.

This clonotype was seen a handful of times. The DNA for the CDR3 is TGTGCCAGCAGTTACTTGGGGGGAGAGGGAGATACGCAGTATTTT. It codes for CASSYLGGEGDTQYF. This chain joins TRBV6-5 and TRBJ2-3; weak D call: TRBD2 (6 bases). Germline CDR1 MNHEY, CDR2 SVGAGI. This CDR3 is built from 15 residues. V shed 1 base and J shed 5 bases, with 13 bases lying between them.

The chain joins TRBV5-1 to TRBJ2-3, with D possibly called TRBD1 or TRBD2 (5 bases each). Trimming cost V 6 bases and J 2 bases, with 16 bases left between them. The CDR3 is 15 residues long. Germline V gives CDR1 SGHRS, CDR2 YFSETQ. CDR3 amino acids: CASTPGTASTDTQYF. DNA of the CDR3: TGCGCCAGCACCCCGGGGACCGCTTCCACAGATACGCAGTATTTT.

The chain joins TRBV28 to TRBJ1-5; 8 bases line up with TRBD1. With 6 bases clipped from V and 3 bases from J, the junction kept 19 bases outside the gene matches. Germline V gene lookup returns CDR1 MDHEN and CDR2 SYDVKM. The CDR3 spans 19 residues. In DNA form, the CDR3 reads TGTGCCAGCAGACTGGCCCGAGGGCAGGGGGCATTATTCAATCAGCCCCAGCATTTT. Translating gives CASRLARGQGALFNQPQHF. Supplemented by reference TRBV28 and TRBJ1-5, the full variable domain reads DVKVTQSSRYLVKRTGEKVFLECVQDMDHENMFWYRQDPGLGLRLIYFSYDVKMKEKGDIPEGYSVSREKKERFSLILESASTNQTSMYLCASRLARGQGALFNQPQHFGDGTRLSIL.

The chain carries TRBV7-9 and TRBJ2-4, with a weak D call TRBD2 (6 bases). The germline V and J ends were trimmed by 3 bases and 0 bases, with 15 bases remaining between them. CDR1 is SEHNR and CDR2 is FQNEAQ in the germline V gene (reference sequence). The CDR3 has 17 residues. The DNA of the CDR3 is TGTGCCAGCAGCTTTTATACAGGCGGGGCAGCCAAAAACATTCAGTACTTC. Protein: CASSFYTGGAAKNIQYF.

This clonotype was detected only a few times. V gene TRBV7-2 combines with J gene TRBJ2-5, with 11 bases identical to TRBD2. Germline trimming cut 3 bases from V and 1 base from J; bases unmatched to any gene: 10. Looked up from germline, CDR1 is SGHTA and CDR2 is FQGNSA. The CDR3 runs to 18 residues. The CDR3 nucleotides are TGTGCCAGCAGCTTGGTACTAGCGGGAGCCCCATCCCAAGAGACCCAGTACTTC. Translation gives CASSLVLAGAPSQETQYF.

This clonotype is a singleton in its sample. The rearrangement joins TRBV7-3 to TRBJ2-1; 8 bases agree with TRBD2. The V gene end was trimmed by 0 bases and the J gene end by 7 bases; junction bases not matched to a gene: 5. This CDR3 comprises 15 residues. CDR1 is SGHTA, CDR2 FQGTGA, per germline. In nucleotides, the CDR3 is TGTGCCAGCAGCTTAACGGGCGGGAGGAGAAATGAGCAGTTCTTC. Translating gives CASSLTGGRRNEQFF. Together with reference TRBV7-3 and TRBJ2-1, the CDR3 gives the full variable domain: GAGVSQTPSNKVTEKGKYVELRCDPISGHTALYWYRQSLGQGPEFLIYFQGTGAADDSGLPNDRFFAVRPEGSVSTLKIQRTERGDSAVYLCASSLTGGRRNEQFFGPGTRLTVL.

The genes are TRBV7-2 and TRBJ2-3; D is unclear. The CDR3 is 14 residues long. Germline V gene lookup returns CDR1 SGHTA and CDR2 FQGNSA. V dropped 6 bases and J dropped 1 base, with 11 bases sitting between them. The CDR3 region is CASRPGGGTDTQYF. In DNA form, the CDR3 reads TGTGCCAGCAGGCCGGGTGGGGGCACAGATACGCAGTATTTT. Using reference TRBV7-2 and TRBJ2-3 for the parts outside the CDR3, the full variable domain is GAGVSQSPSNKVTEKGKDVELRCDPISGHTALYWYRQSLGQGLEFLIYFQGNSAPDKSGLPSDRFSAERTGGSVSTLTIQRTQQEDSAVYLCASRPGGGTDTQYFGPGTRLTVL.

This clonotype was counted a few times. The chain is built from TRBV28 and TRBJ1-3, with TRBD1 identical over 7 bases. J was trimmed by 6 bases and V by 10 bases; bases with no gene match: 9. CDR3 length: 13 residues. Germline CDR1 is MDHEN and CDR2 is SYDVKM. The DNA for the CDR3 is TGTGCCATCGCGGACAGGAGCTTAAACACCATATATTTT. It yields the protein CAIADRSLNTIYF.

This sequence joins TRBV18 and TRBJ1-2; D ambiguous. Germline V gene sequence: CDR1 KGHSH, CDR2 LQKENI. Trimming left V 0 bases short and J 0 bases short, with 11 bases between. CDR3 size: 16 residues. The CDR3 region is CASSPPGVRPNYGYTF. The CDR3 DNA is TGTGCCAGCTCACCACCCGGGGTAAGGCCTAACTATGGCTACACCTTC.

This clonotype turned up a few times. The CDR3, as DNA: TGTGCCAGCAGGCGGCAGGGGGGAACTGAAGCTTTCTTT. Its protein is CASRRQGGTEAFF. This chain links TRBV7-9 with TRBJ1-1; TRBD1 aligns across 7 bases. Germline V gene sequence: CDR1 SEHNR, CDR2 FQNEAQ (reference sequence). The CDR3 totals 13 residues. The junction had 6 bases not matched to a gene; V was cut back by 6 bases and J by 5 bases.

Ten or more counts support this clonotype. CDR3 amino acids: CASSSSGTSGYNEQFF. In DNA, the CDR3 is TGTGCCAGCAGCTCCTCCGGGACTAGCGGGTACAATGAGCAGTTCTTC. The chain carries TRBV7-2 and TRBJ2-1; TRBD2 aligns across 12 bases. The CDR3 is 16 residues long. Trimming cost V 4 bases and J 4 bases; bases outside gene matches: 5. In germline, CDR1 is SGHTA, CDR2 FQGNSA.

This CDR3 is CASRDSGRSYEQYF. For the CDR3, the DNA is TGTGCCAGCAGAGATAGCGGGAGATCCTACGAGCAGTACTTC. The V call is TRBV7-4, the J call TRBJ2-7; 9 bases are shared with TRBD2. Germline V gene data show CDR1 as SGHVT and CDR2 as SQSDAQ. The CDR3 runs 14 residues. J gave up 1 base and V 6 bases, and 4 bases lay outside the gene matches. Looking up the rest from reference TRBV7-4 and TRBJ2-7 gives the full variable domain: GAGVSQSPRYKVAKRGRDVALRCDSISGHVTLYWYRQTLGQGSEVLTYSQSDAQRDKSGRPSGRFSAERPERSVSTLKIQRTEQGDSAVYLCASRDSGRSYEQYFGPGTRLTVT.

The table lists this clonotype with a few counts. The junction departs from germline at one end; a sequencing error may be responsible. The gene calls are TRBV20-1 and TRBJ1-1, with TRBD1 as a possible D gene (5 bases). This CDR3 has 14 residues. The V gene's germline CDR1 is DFQATT and CDR2 SNEGSKA (reference sequence). CDR3 amino acids: CSAVRGDLKTEAFF. The CDR3, as DNA: TGCAGTGCTGTCCGGGGGGACCTGAAAACTGAAGCTTTCTTT.

The V and J genes are TRBV4-1 and TRBJ2-7; 12 nucleotides line up with TRBD2. After removal of 3 bases from V and 5 bases from J, the junction contained 2 bases not matched to a gene. The CDR3 loop spans 14 amino acids. The germline V gene encodes CDR1 MGHRA and CDR2 YSYEKL. The CDR3 nucleotides read TGCGCCAGCAGCCAGCGACTAGCGGGAGACGAGCAGTACTTC. As protein: CASSQRLAGDEQYF.

This clonotype was seen just once. The V call is TRBV20-1, the J call TRBJ2-5; maybe TRBD2 (5 bases). CDR3 size: 13 residues. CDR1 and CDR2 from the germline V gene are DFQATT and SNEGSKA (reference sequence). The CDR3 nucleotides read TGCGGTACTCGCCTCGGGATCCAAGAGACCCAGTACTTC. Translation gives CGTRLGIQETQYF.

This clonotype was recorded a few times. V and J are TRBV7-6 and TRBJ2-7, with D hard to call. The CDR3 is 13 residues long. V shed 1 base and J shed 8 bases, with 12 bases lying between them. CDR1 is SGHVS and CDR2 is FNYEAQ in the germline V gene. The CDR3 region is CASSLDLLEKQYF. CDR3 sequence (DNA): TGTGCCAGCAGCTTAGATCTCCTAGAAAAGCAGTACTTC.

The V and J genes are TRBV11-3 and TRBJ2-1; 7 bases line up with TRBD1. The CDR3 consists of 15 residues. V dropped 6 bases and J dropped 2; count of bases not matched to a gene: 7. The V gene's germline CDR1 is SGHNT and CDR2 YENEEA. CDR3 bases: TGTGCCAGCAGAGGGGGCGTGGGGGCCTACAATGAGCAGTTCTTC. Translating it yields CASRGGVGAYNEQFF.

This clonotype was seen only a few times. The chain uses TRBV7-9 and TRBJ2-2; 7 bases align to TRBD1. V shed 2 bases, J shed 1 base, and the junction held 4 bases outside the gene matches. CDR1 and CDR2 from the germline V gene are SEHNR and FQNEAQ (reference sequence). The CDR3 contains 16 residues. The chain's CDR3 is CASSLTGTVNTGELFF. The CDR3 DNA follows: TGTGCCAGCAGCTTAACCGGGACAGTGAACACCGGGGAGCTGTTTTTT. Full variable domain (missing parts from reference TRBV7-9 and TRBJ2-2): DTGVSQNPRHKITKRGQNVTFRCDPISEHNRLYWYRQTLGQGPEFLTYFQNEAQLEKSRLLSDRFSAERPKGSFSTLEIQRTEQGDSAMYLCASSLTGTVNTGELFFGEGSRLTVL.

This chain connects TRBV6-5 to TRBJ2-1, with TRBD1 matching 7 bases. Germline CDR1 is MNHEY and CDR2 is SVGAGI. With 6 bases clipped from V and 8 bases from J, the junction kept 4 bases outside the gene matches. The CDR3 is 12 residues long. CDR3 region: CASSQGVDEQFF. The CDR3 DNA follows: TGTGCCAGCAGCCAGGGGGTTGATGAGCAGTTCTTC.

A word on this clonotype: Given a much more abundant clone one base away, this may be a read error. The genes are TRBV6-1 and TRBJ1-2; D unclear. The CDR3 length is 12 residues. The V end was cut by 5 bases, the J end by 5 bases, with 9 bases between. Germline lookup yields CDR1 MNHNS and CDR2 SASEGT. The CDR3 sequence is CASSYKGYGYTF. The CDR3, as DNA: TGTGCCAGCAGTTATAAGGGTTATGGCTACACCTTC.

V gene TRBV7-9 combines with J gene TRBJ1-5, with D possibly being TRBD1 (6 bases). This CDR3 comprises 15 residues. Germline loops: CDR1 SEHNR, CDR2 FQNEAQ (reference sequence). The germline V and J ends were trimmed by 5 bases and 7 bases, with 18 bases remaining between them. The chain's CDR3 is CASSLGTGPLQPQHF. The DNA for the CDR3 is TGTGCCAGCAGCCTGGGCACAGGGCCCCTCCAGCCCCAGCATTTT.

This clonotype was found a few times. The CDR3 bases are TGTGCCAGTACCGAGAGGGACAGGAATCAGCCCCAGCATTTT. It codes for CASTERDRNQPQHF. This chain connects TRBV19 to TRBJ1-5, with 8 bases matching TRBD1. V shed 7 bases, J shed 4 bases, and the junction held 6 bases outside the gene matches. The V gene's germline CDR1 is LNHDA and CDR2 SQIVND (reference sequence). The CDR3 covers 14 residues.

This sequence joins TRBV6-1 and TRBJ1-2, with D hard to call. The CDR3 covers 16 residues. The germline V gene encodes CDR1 MNHNS and CDR2 SASEGT. V was cut by 0 bases and J by 5 bases, with 16 bases left in between. CDR3 protein: CASSEALGTGGYGYTF. The CDR3 nucleotides read TGTGCCAGCAGTGAAGCTCTTGGCACGGGCGGATATGGCTACACCTTC.

This clonotype was observed a few times. This chain connects TRBV6-5 to TRBJ2-5, with 11 bases lining up with TRBD2. Germline CDR1 MNHEY, CDR2 SVGAGI. This CDR3 has 13 residues. V lost 6 bases, J lost 5 bases, and 2 bases stayed unmatched. The CDR3: CASSWTSGETQYF. The CDR3 nucleotides are TGTGCCAGCAGCTGGACTAGCGGGGAGACCCAGTACTTC.

The rearrangement uses TRBV4-3 and TRBJ2-1, with 9 positions matching TRBD2. Germline-derived CDR1 and CDR2 are LGHNA and YSLEER. The trim removed 4 bases at V and 7 bases at J, leaving 11 bases unmatched. The CDR3 runs 16 residues. CDR3 amino acids: CASSPRSAGGGNEQFF. The CDR3 coding sequence is TGCGCCAGCAGCCCAAGATCAGCGGGAGGTGGGAATGAGCAGTTCTTC.

The chain is built from TRBV20-1 and TRBJ2-2; 7 positions agree with TRBD1. Germline CDR1 and CDR2: DFQATT and SNEGSKA (reference sequence). With V trimmed by 6 bases and J by 3 bases, 4 bases remained unmatched. This CDR3 is 13 amino acids long. The CDR3 spells CSARTGDTGELFF. DNA of the CDR3: TGCAGTGCCCGCACAGGGGACACCGGGGAGCTGTTTTTT.